What follows are 23 T cell receptor beta chains derived from one specimen sequenced in a study of cytomegalovirus exposure and HLA in healthy donors. The PCR contained 60 Vbeta and 13 Jbeta primers. TCRdb's table, derived via immunoSEQ multiplex PCR, lists solely in-frame clones and lacks some. The repertoire holds 160,000 or so clones, with around 76% as singletons. Sequenced sample: PBMCs. These receptor sequences come from a man between 40 and 49 years old in good health and CMV-seronegative.

This sequence joins TRBV7-3 and TRBJ2-1; a possible D gene is TRBD1 (5 bases). This CDR3 has 15 amino acids. Trimming stripped 3 bases from V and 3 bases from J, with 12 bases between. Germline V gene data show CDR1 as SGHTA and CDR2 as FQGTGA. The CDR3 nucleotides read TGTGCCAGCAGCTTCACAGGTGGCAACTACAATGAGCAGTTCTTC. Translation: CASSFTGGNYNEQFF.

This clone has a single count. This chain links TRBV12-5 with TRBJ2-5; possible D gene TRBD2, 6 bases. This CDR3 contains 14 residues. Per germline, CDR1 LGHNT and CDR2 FRNRAP. V shed 5 bases and J shed 9 bases, with 19 bases lying between them. Here the CDR3 reads CASGTGPSDYPQYF. The CDR3 coding sequence is TGTGCTAGTGGTACAGGCCCTAGCGATTACCCCCAGTACTTC. Complete variable domain (other parts from reference TRBV12-5 and TRBJ2-5): DARVTQTPRHKVTEMGQEVTMRCQPILGHNTVFWYRQTMMQGLELLAYFRNRAPLDDSGMPKDRFSAEMPDATLATLKIQPSEPRDSAVYFCASGTGPSDYPQYFGPGTRLLVL.

This chain's CDR3 is CASSLIQVEETQYF. CDR3 nucleotide sequence: TGCGCCAGCAGCTTGATCCAGGTGGAAGAGACCCAGTACTTC. The gene calls are TRBV5-1 and TRBJ2-5; D not certain. V was pared by 1 base and J by 3 bases, with 10 bases between. The CDR3 is 14 residues long. Germline CDR1 reads SGHRS; CDR2 reads YFSETQ.

V usage is TRBV18 and J usage is TRBJ2-2, with 7 nucleotides matching TRBD1. Germline CDR1 KGHSH, CDR2 LQKENI. There are 15 residues in the CDR3. V gave up 0 bases and J gave up 4 bases; unmatched junction bases: 2. Here the CDR3 DNA reads TGTGCCAGCTCACCACCGGGACAGTTCACCGGGGAGCTGTTTTTT. Protein product: CASSPPGQFTGELFF. The full variable domain, in which reference TRBV18 and TRBJ2-2 provide the parts outside the CDR3, is NAGVMQNPRHLVRRRGQEARLRCSPMKGHSHVYWYRQLPEEGLKFMVYLQKENIIDESGMPKERFSAEFPKEGPSILRIQQVVRGDSAAYFCASSPPGQFTGELFFGEGSRLTVL.

The V and J genes are TRBV18 and TRBJ2-5, with TRBD2 identical over 13 bases. J gave up 4 bases and V 5 bases, and 13 bases lay outside the gene matches. Per germline, CDR1 KGHSH and CDR2 LQKENI. The CDR3 runs 18 residues. CDR3 region: CASSDKTGTSGTVETQYF. In DNA, the CDR3 is TGTGCCAGCTCAGATAAGACCGGGACTAGCGGGACGGTAGAGACCCAGTACTTC.

The chain uses TRBV10-2 and TRBJ1-5; 9 bases fit TRBD1. V shed 2 bases and J 9 bases; nucleotides not matched to a gene: 14. The CDR3 contains 17 residues. The germline CDR1 and CDR2 sequences are WSHSY and SAAADI. This chain's CDR3 is CASSEPGTGIVVLPQHF. The CDR3 coding sequence is TGCGCCAGCAGTGAGCCCGGGACAGGGATTGTGGTCTTGCCCCAGCATTTT.

The rearrangement joins TRBV29-1 to TRBJ2-3, with 7 positions matching TRBD2. The CDR3 is made up of 15 amino acids. The germline V gene encodes CDR1 SQVTM and CDR2 ANQGSEA. Trimming cost V 3 bases and J 0 bases; bases outside gene matches: 6. The CDR3 DNA reads as TGCAGCGTTGACTCCAGGCGGGGGAGCACAGATACGCAGTATTTT. The encoded protein is CSVDSRRGSTDTQYF.

This chain joins TRBV7-8 and TRBJ1-2; D remains ambiguous. The CDR3 has 12 residues. The germline gives CDR1 SGHVS, CDR2 FQNEAQ. V was shortened by 5 bases and J by 8 bases, with 12 bases between the two germline ends. CDR3 loop: CASSPSGRGYTF. CDR3 nucleotides: TGTGCCAGCAGCCCCAGCGGGCGAGGCTACACCTTC.

The chain is built from TRBV19 and TRBJ1-1; the D gene is possibly TRBD1 (6 bases). This CDR3 has 15 amino acids. Germline CDR1 reads LNHDA; CDR2 reads SQIVND (reference sequence). Trimming stripped 7 bases from V and 3 bases from J, with 18 bases between. The CDR3 sequence: CASTTGWNIDTEAFF. The CDR3 DNA sequence: TGTGCCAGTACTACAGGGTGGAATATAGACACTGAAGCTTTCTTT.

The chain links TRBV15 to TRBJ2-1, with D possibly being TRBD1 (5 bases). CDR1 and CDR2 from the germline V gene are LNHNV and YYDKDF (reference sequence). The CDR3 is made up of 13 amino acids. The V end lost 5 bases, the J end lost 6 bases, and 11 bases lay between the germline ends. CDR3 sequence: CATSLGVVNEQFF. The CDR3 DNA sequence: TGTGCCACCAGCCTAGGGGTAGTCAATGAGCAGTTCTTC. The complete variable domain, with remaining parts taken from reference TRBV15 and TRBJ2-1, reads DAMVIQNPRYQVTQFGKPVTLSCSQTLNHNVMYWYQQKSSQAPKLLFHYYDKDFNNEADTPDNFQSRRPNTSFCFLDIRSPGLGDTAMYLCATSLGVVNEQFFGPGTRLTVL.

The V and J genes are TRBV18 and TRBJ1-3; TRBD1 might be the D (5 bases). V was trimmed by 6 bases and J by 4 bases, leaving 13 bases between them. Germline loops: CDR1 KGHSH, CDR2 LQKENI. The CDR3 has 14 residues. The CDR3 region has the DNA TGTGCCAGCTCCCAGGGTTTGCTGGGAAACACCATATATTTT. Translation: CASSQGLLGNTIYF.

In its sample, this clone was seen a few times. The V gene is TRBV19, the J gene TRBJ2-1; D is unclear. Per germline, CDR1 LNHDA and CDR2 SQIVND (reference sequence). V lost 4 bases, J lost 0 bases, and 4 bases lay in between. The CDR3 totals 13 residues. The CDR3 loop is CASSTSSYNEQFF. CDR3 DNA sequence: TGTGCCAGTAGTACTAGCTCCTACAATGAGCAGTTCTTC. Full variable domain (remainder filled in from reference TRBV19 and TRBJ2-1): DGGITQSPKYLFRKEGQNVTLSCEQNLNHDAMYWYRQDPGQGLRLIYYSQIVNDFQKGDIAEGYSVSREKKESFPLTVTSAQKNPTAFYLCASSTSSYNEQFFGPGTRLTVL.

This chain joins TRBV11-2 and TRBJ2-7; TRBD2 agrees at 11 bases. The germline CDR1 and CDR2 sequences are SGHAT and FQNNGV. This CDR3 is 14 amino acids long. Losses at the gene ends were 5 bases for V and 7 bases for J; bases not matched to a gene: 7. CDR3 nucleotides: TGTGCCAGCAGCAACAGACTAGCGGGATCAGAGCAGTACTTC. Protein product: CASSNRLAGSEQYF.

This clone was recorded once. CDR3 DNA sequence: TGCGCCAGCAGCCCCCGAAGCGGGAGAACGGGAGATACGCAGTATTTT. This codes for CASSPRSGRTGDTQYF. The rearrangement joins TRBV5-1 to TRBJ2-3; 8 nucleotides agree with TRBD2. CDR3 size: 16 residues. The V gene's germline CDR1 is SGHRS and CDR2 YFSETQ. V trimming: 4 bases; J trimming: 5 bases; junction bases outside the gene matches: 12.

The chain combines TRBV7-6 with TRBJ1-1; perhaps TRBD1 as D (6 bases). Germline V gene lookup returns CDR1 SGHVS and CDR2 FNYEAQ. The CDR3 loop spans 13 amino acids. V lost 3 bases and J lost 2, with 7 bases in between. DNA of the CDR3: TGTGCCAGCAGCTTGGGGGCTAACACTGAAGCTTTCTTT. Protein: CASSLGANTEAFF.

CDR3 in amino acids: CASSDWGEETQYF. The CDR3 DNA sequence: TGTGCCAGCAGTGACTGGGGGGAAGAGACCCAGTACTTC. This rearrangement joins TRBV2 to TRBJ2-5, with TRBD2 as a possible D gene (6 bases). Per the germline V gene, CDR1 is SNHLY and CDR2 is FYNNEI. This CDR3 region has 13 residues. The V end was cut by 3 bases, the J end by 3 bases, with 8 bases between.

CDR3 in amino acids: CAISDTSGRVRTDTQYF. CDR3 sequence (DNA): TGTGCCATCAGTGATACTAGCGGGAGGGTACGCACAGATACGCAGTATTTT. The chain employs TRBV10-3 and TRBJ2-3, with 13 bases lining up with TRBD2. The CDR3 is 17 residues long. Germline lookup yields CDR1 ENHRY and CDR2 SYGVKD. Trimming at V came to 3 bases and at J to 1 base, leaving 4 bases not matched to a gene.

The rearrangement links TRBV10-1 to TRBJ2-7; TRBD2 matches at 11 bases. The V segment lost 4 bases and the J segment 3 bases; nucleotides outside the gene matches: 5. Germline V gene data show CDR1 as WNHNN and CDR2 as SYGVQD (reference sequence). The CDR3 spans 15 residues. The CDR3 here is CASSVGTSGLYEQYF. CDR3 nucleotide sequence: TGCGCCAGCAGTGTTGGGACTAGCGGACTCTACGAGCAGTACTTC.

The gene calls are TRBV7-9 and TRBJ2-7; TRBD2 matches 15 bases. The CDR3 length is 17 residues. V was clipped by 5 bases and J by 4 bases; unmatched bases: 9. Germline V gene sequence: CDR1 SEHNR, CDR2 FQNEAQ (reference sequence). CDR3 residues: CASSPGLAGGPGYEQYF. As DNA, the CDR3 is TGTGCCAGCAGCCCTGGACTAGCGGGAGGGCCGGGGTACGAGCAGTACTTC.

This clone has only a few counts. The chain employs TRBV9 and TRBJ2-3; D remains ambiguous. The CDR3 spans 14 residues. The V end was cut by 0 bases, the J end by 1 base, with 6 bases between. CDR1 is SGDLS and CDR2 is YYNGEE in the germline V gene. The CDR3 region has the DNA TGTGCCAGCAGCGTAGGCGTCCGCACAGATACGCAGTATTTT. This encodes CASSVGVRTDTQYF. Drawing the rest from reference TRBV9 and TRBJ2-3, the complete variable domain is DSGVTQTPKHLITATGQRVTLRCSPRSGDLSVYWYQQSLDQGLQFLIQYYNGEERAKGNILERFSAQQFPDLHSELNLSSLELGDSALYFCASSVGVRTDTQYFGPGTRLTVL.

V usage is TRBV5-1 and J usage is TRBJ1-6, with D possibly being TRBD1 (5 bases). Germline loops: CDR1 SGHRS, CDR2 YFSETQ. The CDR3 is made up of 13 amino acids. The ends were cut back, 4 bases at V and 9 bases at J, with 11 bases in the middle. The CDR3 reads CASSTGLTSPLHF. CDR3 nucleotides: TGCGCCAGCAGCACGGGACTGACTTCACCCCTCCACTTT.

With respect to this clone: The junction departs from germline at one end; a sequencing error may be responsible. The same CDR3 also results from other DNA sequences found in this sample. This chain links TRBV6-5 with TRBJ1-1, with D perhaps matching TRBD1 (6 bases). Germline V gene lookup returns CDR1 MNHEY and CDR2 SVGAGI. The CDR3 covers 13 residues. CDR3 coding DNA: TGTGCCAGCAGTTACTCGAGGGACACCGAAGCTTTCTTT. Encoded protein: CASSYSRDTEAFF.

This clone came up a few times. The chain carries TRBV5-6 and TRBJ1-2, with D possibly TRBD1 on 5 matching bases. Germline-derived CDR1 and CDR2 are SGHDT and YYEEEE. Trimming took 4 bases from V and 4 from J, leaving 11 bases between them. The CDR3 runs 13 residues. The CDR3 is CASSPGKIYGYTF. For the CDR3, the DNA is TGTGCCAGCAGCCCAGGGAAAATCTATGGCTACACCTTC.